A selection of T cell receptor beta chains follows, all from one sample in a study of blood T cell repertoires in COVID-19. Using immunoSEQ multiplex PCR, the repertoire was profiled, and TCRdb retains in-frame clones only, with some absent. This table has tens of thousands of clones, roughly 89% appearing once. The sequenced material came from peripheral blood. The receptor source for this set is a woman older than 75 with active or convalescent COVID-19. Both conserved end residues are part of each CDR3. A D gene is named only where the DNA matches it firmly. Some rows have no size entry. The others give once, few or many, or a class for an expanded clone.

D,size,J,V,length,CDR3,DNA
TRBD2,once,TRBJ2-1,TRBV6-6,15,CASRGLADSYNEQFF,TGTGCCAGCAGGGGACTAGCGGATTCCTACAATGAGCAGTTCTTC
-,-,TRBJ1-1,TRBV15,15,CATSREYGMNTEAFF,TGTGCCACCAGCAGAGAATACGGGATGAACACTGAAGCTTTCTTT
TRBD1,-,TRBJ1-3,TRBV28,15,CASSMGQSSGNTIYF,TGTGCCAGCAGCATGGGACAGAGCTCTGGAAACACCATATATTTT
-,-,TRBJ1-5,TRBV24-1,16,CATSDSGRSSNQPQHF,TGTGCCACCAGTGATTCAGGGCGGTCCAGCAATCAGCCCCAGCATTTT
-,-,TRBJ1-6,TRBV19,14,CASSPYRGNSPLHF,TGTGCCAGTAGTCCCTACCGTGGTAATTCACCCCTCCACTTT
TRBD1,-,TRBJ2-4,TRBV19,17,CASSIAGTGTIRNIQYF,TGTGCCAGTAGTATAGCCGGGACAGGGACCATCCGGAACATTCAGTACTTC
-,few,TRBJ2-1,TRBV7-2,15,CASSLDFSGYNEQFF,TGTGCCAGCAGCTTAGATTTCAGCGGCTACAATGAGCAGTTCTTC
-,-,TRBJ2-2,TRBV7-2,14,CASSLDGNTGELFF,TGTGCCAGCAGCTTAGACGGGAACACCGGGGAGCTGTTTTTT
-,once,TRBJ1-2,TRBV15,19,CATSSLLTGLTSWAGGYTF,TGTGCCACCAGCAGCCTACTGACGGGACTTACCTCCTGGGCGGGCGGCTACACCTTC
-,-,TRBJ2-6,TRBV7-2,16,CASSPSAGLWANVLTF,TGTGCCAGCAGCCCCTCGGCTGGACTCTGGGCCAACGTCCTGACTTTC
-,-,TRBJ2-7,TRBV18,12,CASSRNTHEQYF,TGTGCCAGCTCACGCAACACCCACGAGCAGTACTTC
TRBD1,few,TRBJ1-6,TRBV20-1,11,CSATDRERVHF,TGCAGTGCTACCGACAGGGAAAGAGTCCACTTT
TRBD1,-,TRBJ1-1,TRBV5-1,16,CASSLAPQGAHTEAFF,TGCGCCAGCAGCTTGGCTCCACAGGGGGCCCACACTGAAGCTTTCTTT
TRBD1,-,TRBJ1-1,TRBV7-2,13,CASSDGQGRVAFF,TGTGCCAGCAGCGACGGACAGGGGCGCGTCGCTTTCTTT
-,-,TRBJ1-2,TRBV12-3/TRBV12-4,13,CASSFQQDSGYTF,TGTGCCAGCAGTTTTCAACAGGATTCTGGCTACACCTTC
-,-,TRBJ1-1,TRBV6-2/TRBV6-3,15,CASSYNRPMNTEAFF,TGTGCCAGCAGTTACAACAGACCGATGAACACTGAAGCTTTCTTT
TRBD2,-,TRBJ2-3,TRBV11-2,16,CASSLKLAGWEDTQYF,TGTGCCAGCAGCTTAAAACTAGCGGGGTGGGAAGATACGCAGTATTTT
-,-,TRBJ1-1,TRBV6-5,12,CASRQINTEAFF,TGTGCCAGCAGACAGATCAACACTGAAGCTTTCTTT
TRBD2,-,TRBJ2-7,TRBV5-5,17,CASSHRLAGMTNYEQYF,TGTGCCAGCAGCCACAGACTAGCGGGTATGACAAACTACGAGCAGTACTTC
-,once,TRBJ1-3,TRBV6-6,15,CASSGYRISGNTIYF,TGTGCCAGCAGTGGCTACAGAATCTCTGGAAACACCATATATTTT
TRBD1,-,TRBJ1-2,TRBV6-5,14,CASSNTGGVTGYTF,TGTGCCAGCAGTAACACAGGGGGTGTTACCGGCTACACCTTC
TRBD1,-,TRBJ1-2,TRBV19,14,CASSMGTANYGYTF,TGTGCCAGTAGTATGGGGACAGCCAACTATGGCTACACCTTC
TRBD2,-,TRBJ2-7,TRBV7-8,17,CASSLDSRREVPYEQYF,TGTGCCAGCAGCTTAGACTCGCGGCGGGAGGTGCCCTACGAGCAGTACTTC
-,-,TRBJ1-2,TRBV7-9,12,CASSLSDYGYTF,TGTGCCAGCAGCTTATCCGACTATGGCTACACCTTC
TRBD1,-,TRBJ2-7,TRBV2,15,CASSTRTGGIDEQYF,TGTGCCAGCAGTACTAGGACAGGGGGCATAGACGAGCAGTACTTC
-,once,TRBJ1-3,TRBV11-3,16,CASSSSDHRVGNTIYF,TGTGCCAGCAGCTCCTCCGACCACAGGGTTGGAAACACCATATATTTT
-,-,TRBJ2-1,TRBV7-9,15,CASSLTERSYNEQFF,TGTGCCAGCAGCTTAACGGAGCGGTCCTACAATGAGCAGTTCTTC
TRBD2,-,TRBJ2-1,TRBV7-2,14,CASSSSGRHNEQFF,TGTGCCAGCAGCTCTAGCGGGAGGCACAATGAGCAGTTCTTC
-,-,TRBJ2-5,TRBV5-1,14,CASSPEPQKETQYF,TGCGCCAGCAGCCCGGAGCCCCAGAAAGAGACCCAGTACTTC
-,once,TRBJ2-5,TRBV11-2,15,CASSLRRASQETQYF,TGTGCCAGCAGCCTCAGGAGGGCGTCACAAGAGACCCAGTACTTC
-,-,TRBJ1-1,TRBV11-2,13,CASSLVDMAEAFF,TGTGCCAGCAGCTTAGTGGACATGGCGGAAGCTTTCTTT
-,-,TRBJ2-3,TRBV10-2,14,CASSGRTRGDTQYF,TGCGCCAGCAGTGGGAGGACTCGTGGGGATACGCAGTATTTT
-,-,TRBJ2-1,TRBV5-6,13,CASSLPGVNEQFF,TGTGCCAGCAGCTTGCCGGGGGTGAATGAGCAGTTCTTC
TRBD1,-,TRBJ1-4,TRBV28,16,CASSLHRQGIGEKLFF,TGTGCCAGCAGCCTCCATAGACAGGGTATAGGGGAAAAACTGTTTTTT
TRBD2,few,TRBJ2-3,TRBV9,13,CASRLAGADTQYF,TGTGCCAGCAGGCTAGCGGGAGCAGATACGCAGTATTTT
TRBD1,-,TRBJ1-4,TRBV2,14,CASRGGQGSEKLFF,TGTGCCAGCAGGGGGGGACAGGGATCCGAAAAACTGTTTTTT
-,-,TRBJ2-2,TRBV4-2,18,CASSQGGAGIGGTGELFF,TGTGCCAGCAGCCAAGGTGGTGCGGGGATCGGAGGGACCGGGGAGCTGTTTTTT
-,-,TRBJ2-3,TRBV5-1,15,CASSLDLSATGTQYF,TGCGCCAGCAGCTTGGACCTTAGCGCGACCGGTACGCAGTATTTT
-,-,TRBJ1-1,TRBV10-3,13,CAISPGENTEAFF,TGTGCCATCAGCCCAGGGGAGAACACTGAAGCTTTCTTT
TRBD2,few,TRBJ2-5,TRBV28,14,CASSLAGARETQYF,TGTGCCAGCAGTCTAGCGGGAGCCCGAGAGACCCAGTACTTC
-,-,TRBJ1-1,TRBV7-8,14,CASSLSAGYTEAFF,TGTGCCAGCAGCTTATCGGCAGGTTACACTGAAGCTTTCTTT
-,-,TRBJ2-3,TRBV5-5,17,CASSFAYSASSTDTQYF,TGTGCCAGCAGCTTCGCTTACTCCGCTTCTAGCACAGATACGCAGTATTTT
TRBD1,-,TRBJ1-1,TRBV28,14,CASSYRGSGLLAFF,TGTGCCAGCAGTTACAGGGGGAGTGGACTTTTAGCTTTCTTT
TRBD1,-,TRBJ1-1,TRBV5-6,15,CASSGTTGGNTEAFF,TGTGCCAGCAGCGGAACGACAGGGGGGAACACTGAAGCTTTCTTT
TRBD2,-,TRBJ2-1,TRBV5-4,15,CASSPGTRVGNEQFF,TGTGCCAGCAGCCCAGGGACTAGGGTCGGGAATGAGCAGTTCTTC
-,once,TRBJ2-6,TRBV7-2,16,CASSLELVAGANVLTF,TGTGCCAGCAGCTTAGAACTGGTAGCTGGGGCCAACGTCCTGACTTTC
-,-,TRBJ2-3,TRBV3-1/TRBV3-2,12,CASSQDGDTQYF,TGTGCCAGCAGCCAAGACGGAGATACGCAGTATTTT
TRBD1,-,TRBJ2-5,TRBV5-4,14,CASSLSGTEETQYF,TGTGCCAGCAGCTTGTCCGGGACAGAAGAGACCCAGTACTTC
-,-,TRBJ2-2,TRBV7-5,16,CARSLVSIILTGELFF,TGTGCCAGAAGCTTAGTAAGCATTATCTTGACCGGGGAGCTGTTTTTT
TRBD2,-,TRBJ2-2,TRBV24-1,19,CATSDRRGRLAGEDGELFF,TGTGCCACCAGTGACCGCAGGGGTCGGTTAGCGGGAGAGGACGGGGAGCTGTTTTTT
-,few,TRBJ2-7,TRBV3-1/TRBV3-2,14,CASSQSAGDREQYF,TGTGCCAGCAGCCAATCTGCAGGGGATAGGGAGCAGTACTTC
TRBD2,-,TRBJ2-3,TRBV28,15,CASSTGLAFEDTQYF,TGTGCCAGCAGCACCGGACTAGCGTTTGAAGATACGCAGTATTTT
-,-,TRBJ2-5,TRBV5-6,13,CASSRRGVETQYF,TGTGCCAGCAGCCGCCGGGGTGTGGAGACCCAGTACTTC
-,-,TRBJ2-3,TRBV19,12,CASRGNTDTQYF,TGTGCCAGCAGGGGAAACACAGATACGCAGTATTTT
-,-,TRBJ2-7,TRBV15,14,CATSREFRAYEQYF,TGTGCCACCAGCAGAGAGTTTAGAGCCTACGAGCAGTACTTC
TRBD1,-,TRBJ2-2,TRBV7-6,15,CASSSGNRGTGELFF,TGTGCCAGCAGCTCGGGGAACAGGGGAACCGGGGAGCTGTTTTTT
-,-,TRBJ2-7,TRBV7-8,13,CASSSTGVDEQYF,TGTGCCAGCAGCTCGACGGGGGTCGACGAGCAGTACTTC
TRBD1,-,TRBJ2-1,TRBV6-5,15,CASSPGTGGKNEQFF,TGTGCCAGCAGCCCCGGGACAGGGGGAAAAAATGAGCAGTTCTTC